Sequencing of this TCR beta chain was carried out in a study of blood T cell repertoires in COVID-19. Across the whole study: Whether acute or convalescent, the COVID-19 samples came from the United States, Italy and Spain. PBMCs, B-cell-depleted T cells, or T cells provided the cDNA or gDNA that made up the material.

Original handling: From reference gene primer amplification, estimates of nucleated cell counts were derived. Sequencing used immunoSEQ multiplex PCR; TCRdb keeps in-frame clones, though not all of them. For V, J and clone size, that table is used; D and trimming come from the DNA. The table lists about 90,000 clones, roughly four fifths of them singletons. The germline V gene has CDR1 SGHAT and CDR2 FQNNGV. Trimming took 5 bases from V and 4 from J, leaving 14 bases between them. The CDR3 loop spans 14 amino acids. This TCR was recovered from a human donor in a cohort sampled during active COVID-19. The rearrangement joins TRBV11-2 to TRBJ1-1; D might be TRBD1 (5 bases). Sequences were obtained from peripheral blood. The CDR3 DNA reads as TGTGCCAGCAGCCCATTCATCGGGGGCACTGAAGCTTTCTTT. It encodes CASSPFIGGTEAFF.